The rows below give T cell receptor beta chains drawn from one sample of a study of blood T cell repertoires in COVID-19. Generated by immunoSEQ multiplex PCR, the TCRdb table keeps only in-frame clones and is missing some. The repertoire consists of about 110,000 clones, with about 88% occurring once and the leading ten covering roughly 1.4%. Sequences were obtained from peripheral blood. The source of these receptors is a middle-aged man with acute or convalescent COVID-19. The CDR3 runs from the conserved cysteine through the conserved F or W. The order of the fields is V gene, D gene, clone size, J gene, CDR3 DNA, CDR3 protein. A D gene is named only where the DNA matches it firmly. Clone size is not always given. Where it is, it says once, few, many or a class for expanded clones.

v_call: TRBV7-2; d_call: TRBD1; clone_size: -; j_call: TRBJ1-2; cdr3_nt: TGTGCCAGCAGCTTAACAGGGGTGGTCTACACCTTC; cdr3_aa: CASSLTGVVYTF
v_call: TRBV28; d_call: -; clone_size: -; j_call: TRBJ1-5; cdr3_nt: TGTGCCAGCAGACATAGCAATCAGCCCCAGCATTTT; cdr3_aa: CASRHSNQPQHF
v_call: TRBV5-1; d_call: -; clone_size: -; j_call: TRBJ1-3; cdr3_nt: TGCGCCAGCAGCTTGGGCGGCAGCCCTGGAAACACCATATATTTT; cdr3_aa: CASSLGGSPGNTIYF
v_call: TRBV6-5; d_call: -; clone_size: -; j_call: TRBJ2-7; cdr3_nt: TGTGCCAGCAGTTATATGGCCGAGCAGTACTTC; cdr3_aa: CASSYMAEQYF
v_call: TRBV9; d_call: -; clone_size: -; j_call: TRBJ2-7; cdr3_nt: TGTGCCAGCAGCGTAGGTCTATTCTCCTACGAGCAGTACTTC; cdr3_aa: CASSVGLFSYEQYF
v_call: TRBV2; d_call: TRBD2; clone_size: -; j_call: TRBJ2-1; cdr3_nt: TGTGCCAGCAGCAAGGGGCGGGAGGGGTTAGATGAGCAGTTCTTC; cdr3_aa: CASSKGREGLDEQFF
v_call: TRBV6-6; d_call: TRBD1; clone_size: -; j_call: TRBJ1-5; cdr3_nt: TGTGCCAGCAGCGGGACAGGGGGCAATCAGCCCCAGCATTTT; cdr3_aa: CASSGTGGNQPQHF
v_call: TRBV29-1; d_call: TRBD1; clone_size: -; j_call: TRBJ2-1; cdr3_nt: TGCAGCGCAGCAGACAGGGGCGGCCACAATGAGCAGTTCTTC; cdr3_aa: CSAADRGGHNEQFF
v_call: TRBV7-2; d_call: -; clone_size: few; j_call: TRBJ1-5; cdr3_nt: TGTGCCAGCAGACCTCACATTGATCAGCCCCAGCATTTT; cdr3_aa: CASRPHIDQPQHF
v_call: TRBV4-2; d_call: -; clone_size: -; j_call: TRBJ1-1; cdr3_nt: TGTGCCAGCAGCCGGACACCCGGGACATTTAGCACTGAAGCTTTCTTT; cdr3_aa: CASSRTPGTFSTEAFF